This TCR beta chain stems from a study of cytomegalovirus exposure and HLA in healthy donors. This clone was detected only once. 13 Jbeta primers and 60 Vbeta primers were used for the PCR. Profiling relied on immunoSEQ multiplex PCR, and the TCRdb table lists in-frame clones only, not all of them. The table shows approximately 180,000 clones, with around 87% occurring only once. The CDR3 consists of 15 residues. Between the trimmed V and J ends, which lost 0 bases and 4 bases, there was a span of 12 bases. Germline V CDR1 and CDR2: LGHNA, YNFKEQ. Material for sequencing was PBMCs. The V and J genes are TRBV4-2 and TRBJ2-5; D might be TRBD1 (6 bases). The sequence derives from a woman aged 18-35 years in good health and CMV-seronegative. CDR3 DNA sequence: TGTGCCAGCAGCCAAGAACAGGGTCGGTCAGAGACCCAGTACTTC. Protein: CASSQEQGRSETQYF.